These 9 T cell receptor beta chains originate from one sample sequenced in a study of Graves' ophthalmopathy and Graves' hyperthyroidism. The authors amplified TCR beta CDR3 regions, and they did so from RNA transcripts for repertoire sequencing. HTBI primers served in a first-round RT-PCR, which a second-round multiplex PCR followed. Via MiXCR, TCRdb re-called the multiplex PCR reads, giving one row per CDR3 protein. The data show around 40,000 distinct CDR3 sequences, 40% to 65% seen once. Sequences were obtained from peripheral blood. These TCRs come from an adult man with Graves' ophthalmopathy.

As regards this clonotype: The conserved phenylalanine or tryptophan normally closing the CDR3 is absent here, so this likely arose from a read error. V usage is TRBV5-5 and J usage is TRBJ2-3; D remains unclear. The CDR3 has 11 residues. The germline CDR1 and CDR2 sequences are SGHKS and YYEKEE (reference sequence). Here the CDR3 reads CASSPVGTQYS. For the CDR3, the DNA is TGTGCTAGCAGTCCGGTGGGTACGCAGTATTCT.

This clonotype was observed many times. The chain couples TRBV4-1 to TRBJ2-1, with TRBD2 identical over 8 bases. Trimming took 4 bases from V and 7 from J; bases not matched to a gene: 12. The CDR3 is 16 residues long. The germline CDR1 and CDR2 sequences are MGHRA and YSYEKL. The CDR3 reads CASSLAPGLVQNEQFF. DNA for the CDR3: TGCGCCAGCAGCCTAGCACCGGGACTAGTGCAGAATGAGCAGTTCTTC.

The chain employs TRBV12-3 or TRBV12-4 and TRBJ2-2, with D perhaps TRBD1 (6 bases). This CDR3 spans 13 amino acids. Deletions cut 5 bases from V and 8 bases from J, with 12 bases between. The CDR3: CASSHKGTGELFF. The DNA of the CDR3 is TGTGCCAGCAGTCACAAAGGGACAGGGGAGCTGTTTTTT.

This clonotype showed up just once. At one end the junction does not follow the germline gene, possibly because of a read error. The CDR3 DNA sequence: TGTGCCAGCAGCCCCAGGGGCAGTCCTGGCACAAATACGCAGTATTTT. Its protein is CASSPRGSPGTNTQYF. This chain uses TRBV7-2 with TRBJ2-3; possible D gene TRBD1, 6 bases. The CDR3 sequence is 16 residues long. CDR1 is SGHTA and CDR2 is FQGNSA in the germline V gene.

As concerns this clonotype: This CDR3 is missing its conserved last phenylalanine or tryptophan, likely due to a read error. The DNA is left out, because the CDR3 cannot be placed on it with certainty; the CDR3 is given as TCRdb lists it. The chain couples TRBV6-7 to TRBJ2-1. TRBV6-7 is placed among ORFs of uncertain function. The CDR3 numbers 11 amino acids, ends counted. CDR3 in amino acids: CASSYSKVVRG.

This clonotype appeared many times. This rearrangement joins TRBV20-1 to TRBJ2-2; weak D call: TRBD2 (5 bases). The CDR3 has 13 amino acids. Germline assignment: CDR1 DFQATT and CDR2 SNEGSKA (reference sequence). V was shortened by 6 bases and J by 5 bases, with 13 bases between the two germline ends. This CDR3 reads CSAPPTGTGELFF. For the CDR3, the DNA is TGCAGTGCCCCCCCGACGGGGACCGGGGAGCTGTTTTTT.

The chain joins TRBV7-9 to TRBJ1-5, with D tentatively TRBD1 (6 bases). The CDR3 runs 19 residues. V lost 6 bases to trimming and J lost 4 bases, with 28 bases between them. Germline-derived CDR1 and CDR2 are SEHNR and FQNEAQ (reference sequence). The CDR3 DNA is TGTGCCAGCAGTCGACCAGGGGTGAACACTGAAGCTTATAATCAGCCCCAGCATTTT. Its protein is CASSRPGVNTEAYNQPQHF.

The DNA of the CDR3 is TGTGCCACCAGCACCTCCCAGGGGGCGAGTGGCTACACCTTC. Its translation is CATSTSQGASGYTF. The gene calls are TRBV15 and TRBJ1-2, with 8 nucleotides matching TRBD1. This CDR3 comprises 14 residues. CDR1 and CDR2 from the germline V gene are LNHNV and YYDKDF (reference sequence). J was trimmed by 7 bases and V by 4 bases; bases with no gene match: 8.

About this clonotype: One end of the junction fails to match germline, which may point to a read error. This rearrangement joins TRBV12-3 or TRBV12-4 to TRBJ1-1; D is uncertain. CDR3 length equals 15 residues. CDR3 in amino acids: CASSAPGGMNTEAFF. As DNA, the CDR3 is TGTGCCAGCAGTGCCCCGGGAGGCATGAACACAGAAGCTTTCTTT.